The 13 T cell receptor beta chains below were found in one sample sequenced in a study of cytomegalovirus exposure and HLA in healthy donors. PCR amplification relied on 60 Vbeta primers (plus 13 Jbeta primers). Profiled with immunoSEQ multiplex PCR; TCRdb holds only in-frame clones, not every one. The repertoire includes over 110,000 clones, around 73% of them detected once, and 2.5% to 3.5% sits in the top ten. Specimen: PBMCs. The receptor source for this set is a female donor in good health and CMV-seronegative.

The J gene is TRBJ2-2, the V gene TRBV5-1; TRBD2 aligns across 11 bases. This CDR3 spans 16 amino acids. Germline V gene data show CDR1 as SGHRS and CDR2 as YFSETQ. V lost 2 bases, J lost 7 bases, and 7 bases stayed unmatched. The CDR3, as DNA: TGCGCCAGCAGCTTCTGGACGGGACTAGCGGACGGGGAGCTGTTTTTT. This gives the protein CASSFWTGLADGELFF.

The sample holds many counts of this clone. The chain links TRBV28 to TRBJ1-1; D not certain. CDR3 size: 14 residues. CDR1 is MDHEN, CDR2 SYDVKM, per germline. Trimming cost V 6 bases and J 1 base, with 12 bases left between them. CDR3 region: CASSPLPQNTEAFF. The CDR3 DNA reads TGTGCCAGCAGCCCACTACCCCAGAACACTGAAGCTTTCTTT.

J is TRBJ1-2 and V is TRBV29-1; D uncertain. The CDR3 consists of 10 residues. In germline, CDR1 is SQVTM, CDR2 ANQGSEA. V lost 4 bases to trimming and J lost 8 bases, with 8 bases between them. CDR3 region: CSVGGPGYTF. CDR3 DNA: TGCAGCGTTGGTGGGCCGGGCTACACCTTC.

This clone has more than one count but fewer than ten. The chain is built from TRBV5-4 and TRBJ2-5; D remains unclear. CDR3 size: 13 residues. V lost 3 bases, J lost 1 base, and 7 bases lay in between. The V gene's germline CDR1 is SGHNT and CDR2 YYREEE (reference sequence). The CDR3 region is CASSSPSQETQYF. The CDR3 nucleotides read TGTGCCAGCAGCTCCCCCTCCCAAGAGACCCAGTACTTC.

The V call is TRBV27, the J call TRBJ2-1; D might be TRBD1 (6 bases). This CDR3 has 14 amino acids. The germline CDR1 and CDR2 sequences are MNHEY and SMNVEV (reference sequence). Trimming pared 0 bases from V and 8 bases from J, leaving 11 bases between. The CDR3 loop is CASSLSLEGDEQFF. In DNA form, the CDR3 reads TGTGCCAGCAGTTTATCGCTTGAGGGGGATGAGCAGTTCTTC.

CDR3: CAWSAIDRDSYEQYF. The CDR3 DNA reads as TGTGCCTGGAGTGCAATTGACAGGGACTCCTACGAGCAGTACTTC. The V and J genes are TRBV30 and TRBJ2-7, with TRBD1 identical over 7 bases. Trimming took 1 base from V and 0 from J; bases not matched to a gene: 6. Germline V gene lookup returns CDR1 GTSNPN and CDR2 SVGIG (reference sequence). The CDR3 sequence is 15 residues long.

The V and J genes are TRBV4-3 and TRBJ1-6; D perhaps matches TRBD1 (5 bases). Germline loops: CDR1 LGHNA, CDR2 YSLEER. V lost 4 bases and J lost 4, with 8 bases in between. CDR3 length: 14 residues. For the CDR3, the DNA is TGCGCCAGCAGCCCGGGACTGTATAATTCACCCCTCCACTTT. Protein product: CASSPGLYNSPLHF.

The chain uses TRBV7-6 and TRBJ2-2; D uncertain. With 3 bases removed from V and 0 bases from J, the gap between germline ends came to 11 bases. Germline CDR1 and CDR2: SGHVS and FNYEAQ. This CDR3 region has 16 residues. Here the CDR3 reads CASSFQSPPNTGELFF. The CDR3 DNA follows: TGTGCCAGCAGCTTTCAAAGCCCACCGAACACCGGGGAGCTGTTTTTT.

The chain links TRBV7-2 to TRBJ1-2; TRBD1 matches at 7 bases. The ends lost 1 base at V and 8 bases at J; junction bases unmatched: 1. Germline values: CDR1 SGHTA, CDR2 FQGNSA. The CDR3 has 12 amino acids. CDR3 DNA: TGTGCCAGCAGCTTAGACAGGGGCGGCTACACCTTC. Encoded protein: CASSLDRGGYTF.

The genes are TRBV5-1 and TRBJ2-5; 7 positions match TRBD1. CDR1 is SGHRS and CDR2 is YFSETQ in the germline V gene. V was pared by 4 bases and J by 5 bases, with 11 bases of the junction left unmatched. The CDR3 loop spans 15 amino acids. The DNA for the CDR3 is TGCGCCAGCAGCCTAAGCCTAAGGGGGCAGGAGACCCAGTACTTC. The encoded protein is CASSLSLRGQETQYF.

With respect to this clone: A read error may produce the germline difference seen at one junction end. The J gene is TRBJ1-3, the V gene TRBV6-5; the D gene is possibly TRBD1 (5 bases). Germline CDR1 MNHEY, CDR2 SVGAGI. The CDR3 has 14 amino acids. Here the CDR3 reads CASSYTGTGNTVYF. The CDR3 DNA is TGTGCCAGCAGTTACACGGGGACTGGAAACACCGTATATTTT.

This chain links TRBV4-1 with TRBJ2-1; 7 bases are shared with TRBD2. This CDR3 spans 16 amino acids. CDR1 is MGHRA, CDR2 YSYEKL, per germline. Losses at the gene ends were 0 bases for V and 6 bases for J; bases not matched to a gene: 8. The CDR3: CASSQEVSRTSNEQFF. The CDR3 DNA reads as TGCGCCAGCAGCCAAGAAGTGTCCCGGACTAGCAATGAGCAGTTCTTC.

The rearrangement uses TRBV5-5 and TRBJ1-2; the D is unclear. With 0 bases removed from V and 6 bases from J, the gap between germline ends came to 15 bases. The CDR3 contains 15 residues. Germline CDR1 reads SGHKS; CDR2 reads YYEKEE (reference sequence). The CDR3 spells CASSLDRRGWDGYTF. The CDR3 region has the DNA TGTGCCAGCAGCTTGGATCGACGGGGATGGGATGGCTACACCTTC.